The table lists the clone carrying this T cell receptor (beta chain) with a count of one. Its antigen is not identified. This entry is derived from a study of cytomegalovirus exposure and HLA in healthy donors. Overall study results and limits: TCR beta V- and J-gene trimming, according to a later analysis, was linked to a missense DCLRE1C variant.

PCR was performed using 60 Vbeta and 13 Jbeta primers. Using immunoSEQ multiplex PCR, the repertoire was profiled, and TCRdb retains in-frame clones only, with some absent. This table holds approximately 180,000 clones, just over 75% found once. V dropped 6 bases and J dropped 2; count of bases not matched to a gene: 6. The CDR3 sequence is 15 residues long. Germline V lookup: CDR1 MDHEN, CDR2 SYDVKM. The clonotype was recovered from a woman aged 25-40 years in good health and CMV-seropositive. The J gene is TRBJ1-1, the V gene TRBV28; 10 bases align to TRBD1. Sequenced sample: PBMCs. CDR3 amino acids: CASRPGDRGNTEAFF. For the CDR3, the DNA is TGTGCCAGCAGGCCCGGGGACAGGGGAAACACTGAAGCTTTCTTT.